A single sample gave rise to the 25 T cell receptor beta chains below, sequenced in a study of OX40 agonist ivuxolimab in advanced cancers. Using immunoSEQ multiplex PCR, the repertoire was profiled, and TCRdb retains in-frame clones only, with some absent. The sample lists about 18,000 clones, 85% to 90% occurring once. This specimen consisted of CD4+ or CD8+ T cells sorted from blood, obtained in a trial of the OX40 agonist ivuxolimab. The receptors derive from an adult with an advanced solid tumor such as melanoma, head and neck, liver or kidney cancer.

This chain links TRBV2 with TRBJ2-1, with TRBD2 identical over 9 bases. The ends lost 6 bases at V and 0 bases at J; junction bases unmatched: 9. This CDR3 is 17 amino acids long. Germline V gene sequence: CDR1 SNHLY, CDR2 FYNNEI. CDR3 residues: CASRPQTSGASYNEQFF. The CDR3 nucleotides are TGTGCCAGCAGACCCCAGACTAGCGGAGCCTCCTACAATGAGCAGTTCTTC.

The DNA of the CDR3 is TGTGCCAGTAATGAATTGGGATCCGAGCAGTACTTC. As protein: CASNELGSEQYF. V usage is TRBV19 and J usage is TRBJ2-7, with unresolved D. The germline gives CDR1 LNHDA, CDR2 SQIVND (reference sequence). CDR3 length: 12 amino acids. Trimming stripped 7 bases from V and 6 bases from J, with 13 bases between.

The gene calls are TRBV7-3 and TRBJ1-2; 9 bases fit TRBD1. CDR1 is SGHTA, CDR2 FQGTGA, per germline. J gave up 8 bases and V 4 bases, and 5 bases lay outside the gene matches. The CDR3 has 13 amino acids. The CDR3 nucleotides are TGTGCCAGCAGCTCCGGACAGGGGAAAGGCTACACCTTC. It codes for CASSSGQGKGYTF.

The chain couples TRBV5-6 to TRBJ2-1; D gene unclear. CDR1 is SGHDT, CDR2 YYEEEE, per germline. Trimming took 1 base from V and 0 from J, leaving 8 bases between them. The CDR3 length is 15 residues. CDR3 in amino acids: CASSLTTSSYNEQFF. Here the CDR3 DNA reads TGTGCCAGCAGCTTGACGACAAGCTCCTACAATGAGCAGTTCTTC.

The chain carries TRBV20-1 and TRBJ2-7; tentatively, D is TRBD2 (5 bases). The CDR3 is 11 amino acids. Germline assignment: CDR1 DFQATT and CDR2 SNEGSKA (reference sequence). The CDR3 coding sequence is TGCAGCGTGCTTAGAGGGTACGAGCAGTACTTC. It codes for CSVLRGYEQYF.

The V gene is TRBV7-3, the J gene TRBJ2-1, with TRBD2 identical over 8 bases. Germline loops: CDR1 SGHTA, CDR2 FQGTGA. This CDR3 spans 13 amino acids. V was pared by 5 bases and J by 8 bases, with 5 bases of the junction left unmatched. The CDR3 protein is CASSSSGVDEQFF. The DNA for the CDR3 is TGTGCCAGCAGCAGTAGCGGGGTTGATGAGCAGTTCTTC.

The chain carries TRBV7-9 and TRBJ2-7; 7 bases line up with TRBD1. CDR1 is SEHNR, CDR2 FQNEAQ, per germline (reference sequence). V dropped 1 base and J dropped 3; count of bases not matched to a gene: 3. This CDR3 is 14 amino acids long. The CDR3, as DNA: TGTGCCAGCAGCTTAGAACAGGGGAACTACGAGCAGTACTTC. Translating gives CASSLEQGNYEQYF.

J is TRBJ2-3 and V is TRBV6-5; D gene uncertain. CDR1 and CDR2 (germline): MNHEY, SVGAGI. Trimming shortened V by 4 bases and J by 7 bases, and 6 bases separated the two germline ends. The CDR3 loop spans 11 amino acids. The CDR3 loop reads CASSSLNTQYF. The CDR3 DNA follows: TGTGCCAGCAGTTCTTTGAATACGCAGTATTTT.

The V gene is TRBV9, the J gene TRBJ2-5; D call uncertain. The CDR3 loop spans 14 amino acids. Trimming removed 3 bases from V and 5 bases from J, with 14 bases in between. Germline lookup yields CDR1 SGDLS and CDR2 YYNGEE. The CDR3 region is CASSAGSPGETQYF. The CDR3 coding sequence is TGTGCCAGCAGCGCTGGGTCTCCTGGGGAGACCCAGTACTTC.

V is TRBV30 and J is TRBJ2-3, with 9 nucleotides matching TRBD2. The CDR3 totals 15 residues. CDR1 is GTSNPN, CDR2 SVGIG, per germline (reference sequence). The ends lost 4 bases at V and 4 bases at J; junction bases unmatched: 9. The CDR3 DNA sequence: TGTGCCTGGATGAGGCGGGAGGGGGAGTCAGATACGCAGTATTTT. This codes for CAWMRREGESDTQYF.

This rearrangement joins TRBV21-1 to TRBJ2-5. TRBV21-1 is a listed pseudogene. This CDR3 spans 15 amino acids. CDR3 in amino acids: CASSKEFFGYETQYF. The CDR3 DNA follows: TGTGCCAGCAGCAAAGAATTCTTTGGCTACGAGACCCAGTACTTC.

This chain uses TRBV6-5 with TRBJ2-1, with D possibly TRBD2 on 5 matching bases. Germline values: CDR1 MNHEY, CDR2 SVGAGI. This CDR3 comprises 15 residues. Trimming left V 4 bases short and J 4 bases short, with 14 bases between. This CDR3 is CASSSGRGLYNEQFF. CDR3 DNA: TGTGCCAGCAGTTCAGGCCGAGGGCTTTACAATGAGCAGTTCTTC.

V is TRBV5-1 and J is TRBJ2-5; 9 positions agree with TRBD1. V trimming: 2 bases; J trimming: 6 bases; junction bases outside the gene matches: 5. The CDR3 is made up of 14 amino acids. Germline assignment: CDR1 SGHRS and CDR2 YFSETQ. The CDR3 bases are TGCGCCAGCAGCTTAGGACAGGGGACGCAGACCCAGTACTTC. Protein sequence: CASSLGQGTQTQYF.

This clone appeared a single time. The chain combines TRBV7-6 with TRBJ1-6; D is possibly TRBD1 (5 bases). This CDR3 has 14 residues. Trimming shortened V by 5 bases and J by 7 bases, and 12 bases separated the two germline ends. The germline V gene encodes CDR1 SGHVS and CDR2 FNYEAQ. The CDR3 DNA reads TGTGCCAGCAGCGCATCGGGGGGAAATTCACCCCTCCACTTT. Residues: CASSASGGNSPLHF.

The chain employs TRBV4-1 and TRBJ2-1; 10 bases match TRBD2. CDR3 length: 16 amino acids. With V trimmed by 4 bases and J by 6 bases, 9 bases remained unmatched. Germline-derived CDR1 and CDR2 are MGHRA and YSYEKL. CDR3 sequence: CASSPGIAGGLNEQFF. The CDR3 DNA reads TGCGCCAGCAGCCCCGGAATAGCGGGAGGTCTCAATGAGCAGTTCTTC.

The V gene is TRBV10-2, the J gene TRBJ2-3, with 11 bases fitting TRBD2. There are 14 residues in the CDR3. CDR1 and CDR2 from the germline V gene are WSHSY and SAAADI. After removal of 6 bases from V and 8 bases from J, the junction contained 7 bases not matched to a gene. The CDR3 region is CASSGTSGHVTQYF. CDR3 DNA: TGCGCCAGCAGCGGGACTAGCGGACATGTTACGCAGTATTTT.

The V and J genes are TRBV28 and TRBJ2-3; D may be TRBD2 (5 bases). The V gene lost 4 bases and the J gene lost 0 bases, with 8 bases spanning the gap. Germline lookup yields CDR1 MDHEN and CDR2 SYDVKM. The CDR3 extends over 14 amino acids. Here the CDR3 reads CASSSSTSTDTQYF. As DNA, the CDR3 is TGTGCCAGCAGTTCTAGCACTAGCACAGATACGCAGTATTTT.

V and J are TRBV19 and TRBJ2-1; 10 bases agree with TRBD2. The germline gives CDR1 LNHDA, CDR2 SQIVND (reference sequence). With V trimmed by 7 bases and J by 15 bases, 12 bases remained unmatched. The CDR3 runs to 13 residues. The CDR3 loop is CASNSDPSGSSFF. CDR3 sequence (DNA): TGTGCCAGTAACTCCGATCCTAGCGGGAGTTCGTTCTTC. Using reference TRBV19 and TRBJ2-1 for the parts outside the CDR3, the full variable domain is DGGITQSPKYLFRKEGQNVTLSCEQNLNHDAMYWYRQDPGQGLRLIYYSQIVNDFQKGDIAEGYSVSREKKESFPLTVTSAQKNPTAFYLCASNSDPSGSSFFGPGTRLTVL.

This clone occurred a few times. This chain links TRBV7-9 with TRBJ2-7; no clear D. Germline assignment: CDR1 SEHNR and CDR2 FQNEAQ (reference sequence). CDR3 length: 15 residues. V lost 4 bases, J lost 3 bases, and 16 bases lay in between. The chain's CDR3 is CASSSRQGIHYEQYF. In DNA, the CDR3 is TGTGCCAGCAGCTCGAGGCAAGGGATTCACTACGAGCAGTACTTC.

The chain combines TRBV11-3 with TRBJ1-5, with D perhaps matching TRBD1 (5 bases). CDR1 is SGHNT and CDR2 is YENEEA in the germline V gene. This CDR3 contains 15 residues. The germline V and J ends were trimmed by 2 bases and 10 bases, with 18 bases remaining between them. The CDR3 region has the DNA TGTGCCAGCAGCTTAAGCGGGACGGCACATCTACCCCAGCATTTT. Its translation is CASSLSGTAHLPQHF.

The chain carries TRBV15 and TRBJ2-7; 11 bases line up with TRBD1. CDR3 length: 14 amino acids. Germline CDR1 reads LNHNV; CDR2 reads YYDKDF (reference sequence). The trim removed 5 bases at V and 4 bases at J, leaving 4 bases unmatched. This chain's CDR3 is CATSSRDRGYEQYF. The CDR3 DNA reads as TGTGCCACCAGCTCCCGGGACAGGGGGTACGAGCAGTACTTC.

The V call is TRBV4-2, the J call TRBJ2-5; 8 nucleotides line up with TRBD1. Germline V CDR1 and CDR2: LGHNA, YNFKEQ. The CDR3 is made up of 16 amino acids. V lost 1 base and J lost 2; bases outside the gene matches: 6. CDR3 sequence (DNA): TGTGCCAGCAGCCAAGGGGGGCAGGGGGCGCAAGAGACCCAGTACTTC. Translated, it gives CASSQGGQGAQETQYF.

This clone was seen more than once but under ten times. In nucleotides, the CDR3 is TGTGCCAGCAGCGACGGAGTAAGGGCTTTGGCGAACACTGAAGCTTTCTTT. Protein: CASSDGVRALANTEAFF. The J gene is TRBJ1-1, the V gene TRBV9; no definite D call. Trimming pared 3 bases from V and 1 base from J, leaving 19 bases between. CDR1 is SGDLS and CDR2 is YYNGEE in the germline V gene. The CDR3 runs to 17 residues. Full variable domain (rest looked up from reference TRBV9 and TRBJ1-1): DSGVTQTPKHLITATGQRVTLRCSPRSGDLSVYWYQQSLDQGLQFLIQYYNGEERAKGNILERFSAQQFPDLHSELNLSSLELGDSALYFCASSDGVRALANTEAFFGQGTRLTVV.

The chain employs TRBV7-2 and TRBJ2-1; 11 nucleotides align to TRBD2. Germline CDR1 SGHTA, CDR2 FQGNSA. This CDR3 is 18 amino acids long. The V and J ends lost 3 bases and 3 bases, in that order; junction bases with no gene match: 10. The CDR3 bases are TGTGCCAGCAGCTTCCCCCTTTTGACTAGCGGGATCTACAATGAGCAGTTCTTC. This encodes CASSFPLLTSGIYNEQFF.

This clone was observed a single time. The gene calls are TRBV9 and TRBJ2-3; D unclear. The ends were cut back, 0 bases at V and 8 bases at J, with 7 bases in the middle. The V gene's germline CDR1 is SGDLS and CDR2 YYNGEE. This CDR3 region has 12 residues. The DNA for the CDR3 is TGTGCCAGCAGCGTAGAAGTAGGTACGCAGTATTTT. Its protein is CASSVEVGTQYF.